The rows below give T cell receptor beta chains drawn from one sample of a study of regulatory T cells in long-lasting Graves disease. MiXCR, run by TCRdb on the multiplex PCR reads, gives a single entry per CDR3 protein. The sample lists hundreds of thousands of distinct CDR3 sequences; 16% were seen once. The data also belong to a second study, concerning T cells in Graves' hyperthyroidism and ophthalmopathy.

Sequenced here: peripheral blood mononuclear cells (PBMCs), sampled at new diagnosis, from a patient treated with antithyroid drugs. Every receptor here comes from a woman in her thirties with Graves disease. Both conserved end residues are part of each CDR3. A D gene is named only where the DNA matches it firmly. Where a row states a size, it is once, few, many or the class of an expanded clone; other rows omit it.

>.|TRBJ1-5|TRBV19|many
CASSSRGRANQPQHF
TGTGCCAGTAGTTCCCGCGGTCGAGCCAATCAGCCCCAGCATTTT
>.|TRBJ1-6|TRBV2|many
CASSQETGPVSSPLHF
TGTGCCAGCAGCCAGGAGACCGGGCCGGTTAGTTCACCCCTCCACTTT
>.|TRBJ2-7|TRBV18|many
CASSPMGASYEQYF
TGTGCCAGCTCACCAATGGGGGCAAGCTACGAGCAGTACTTC
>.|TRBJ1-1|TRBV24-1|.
CATSDSSRMNTEAFF
TGTGCCACCAGTGATTCCAGCAGAATGAACACTGAAGCTTTCTTT
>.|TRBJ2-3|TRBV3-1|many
CASSQETRETDTQYF
TGTGCCAGCAGCCAAGAGACGAGAGAGACAGATACGCAGTATTTT
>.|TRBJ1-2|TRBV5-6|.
CASSLTPAPGYTF
TGTGCCAGCAGCTTGACACCAGCGCCGGGCTACACCTTC
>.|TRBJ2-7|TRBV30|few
CAWSVQGAYEQYF
TGTGCCTGGAGTGTACAAGGAGCCTACGAGCAGTACTTC
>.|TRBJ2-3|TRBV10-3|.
CAIKTDSSTDTQYF
TGTGCCATCAAAACGGACAGCTCCACAGATACGCAGTATTTT
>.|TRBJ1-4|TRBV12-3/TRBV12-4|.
CASGGGGSGEKLFF
TGTGCCAGCGGGGGGGGGGGAAGCGGTGAAAAACTGTTTTTT
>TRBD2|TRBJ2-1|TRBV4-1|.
CASSPRDYDEQFF
TGCGCCAGCAGCCCCCGGGACTACGATGAGCAGTTCTTC
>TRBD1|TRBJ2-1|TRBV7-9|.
CASSGNRGRYNEQFF
TGTGCCAGCAGCGGTAACAGGGGGAGATACAATGAGCAGTTCTTC
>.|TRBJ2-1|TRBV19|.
CASSTPGSVRNEQFF
TGTGCCAGTAGTACCCCGGGGAGTGTAAGAAATGAGCAGTTCTTC
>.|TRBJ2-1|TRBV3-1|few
CASTQHGVSEQFF
TGTGCCAGCACCCAACACGGGGTCAGTGAGCAGTTCTTC
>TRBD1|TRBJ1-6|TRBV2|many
CASNAADRGHSPLHF
TGTGCCAGCAACGCCGCGGACAGGGGGCATTCACCCCTCCACTTT
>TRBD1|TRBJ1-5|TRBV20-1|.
CSAREPGRRGLRNQPQHF
TGCAGTGCTAGAGAACCAGGGCGAAGGGGGCTTCGGAATCAGCCCCAGCATTTT
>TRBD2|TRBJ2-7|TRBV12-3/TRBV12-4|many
CASSFRARGLAGAPFSYEQYF
TGTGCCAGCAGTTTTAGGGCTAGGGGGCTAGCGGGAGCCCCTTTCTCCTACGAGCAGTACTTC
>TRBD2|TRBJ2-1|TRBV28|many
CASSLYTSSGRNEQFF
TGTGCCAGCAGTTTATACACCTCTAGCGGGAGAAATGAGCAGTTCTTC
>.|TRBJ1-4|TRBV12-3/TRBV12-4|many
CASSLGQALTNEKLFF
TGTGCCAGCAGTTTAGGTCAGGCTTTGACTAATGAAAAACTGTTTTTT
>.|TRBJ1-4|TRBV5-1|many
CASSVLADEKLFF
TGCGCCAGCAGCGTCCTCGCAGACGAAAAACTGTTTTTT
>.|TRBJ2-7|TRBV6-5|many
CASSYLGALTGEQYF
TGTGCCAGCAGTTACCTGGGAGCCTTAACGGGAGAGCAGTACTTC
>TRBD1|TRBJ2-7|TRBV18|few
CASSPGGTGDYEQYF
TGTGCCAGCTCACCCGGCGGGACAGGGGACTACGAGCAGTACTTC
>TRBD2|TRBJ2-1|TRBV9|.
CASSARSGGENEQFF
TGTGCCAGCAGCGCCAGGTCGGGGGGTGAGAATGAGCAGTTCTTC
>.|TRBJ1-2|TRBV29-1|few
CSVTSTRGNYGYTF
TGCAGCGTGACTTCGACGAGGGGGAACTATGGCTACACCTTC